The clone carrying this T cell receptor beta chain has only one observation. Its matching antigen is unknown. The CDR3 has 13 amino acids. V lost 4 bases, J lost 2 bases, and 8 bases lay in between. Germline V lookup: CDR1 SNHLY, CDR2 FYNNEI. This record belongs to a study of cytomegalovirus exposure and HLA in healthy donors. Study-wide background: Among the roughly 400 donors who were genotyped, about 79% fell in the genetic ancestry cluster that is associated with self-reported Caucasian donors.

All donors participated as healthy donors of bone marrow. General study findings and limits: When analyzed later, the rates of TCR association showed variation by HLA locus, with DRB1 the most and HLA-C the fewest. Per published accounts, TCR beta sequences correctly predicted the HLA-A and HLA-B alleles of most subjects.

The PCR made use of 60 Vbeta and 13 Jbeta primers. Profiled with immunoSEQ multiplex PCR; TCRdb holds only in-frame clones, not every one. The sample includes roughly 150,000 clones, roughly 70% of them seen just once. The source material was PBMCs. The receptor comes from a man aged 25-40 years in good health and CMV-seronegative. The chain recombines TRBV2 with TRBJ2-5; no clear D. The CDR3 loop is CASSVRFQETQYF. Written as DNA, the CDR3 is TGTGCCAGCAGTGTCCGGTTTCAAGAGACCCAGTACTTC.